This T cell receptor (beta chain) is from a study of T cell responses to AZD1222 COVID-19 vaccine. Whole-study findings and limits: Reports indicate that nearly half of spike-specific TCRs are directed at unmutated variant regions.

Germline V gene sequence: CDR1 SNHLY, CDR2 FYNNEI. The CDR3 runs to 13 residues. Trimming removed 4 bases from V and 7 bases from J, with 8 bases in between. Notes on this clone: Its antigen is currently unknown.

The table came from immunoSEQ multiplex PCR; TCRdb's copy has only in-frame clones and leaves some out. This sample yields about 150,000 clones, of which roughly 88% are seen a single time; around 3.4% belongs to the top ten. Sequencing used peripheral blood, obtained on day 0 of MenACWY control vaccination. This chain joins TRBV2 and TRBJ1-6; D uncertain. The TCR sequence derives from an adult in good health. CDR3 sequence reads: CASSVRQNSPLHF. DNA of the CDR3: TGTGCCAGCAGTGTGCGTCAGAATTCACCCCTCCACTTT.